A single TCR beta chain is shown here with its context. Its antigen is currently unknown. These data belong to a study of lymphopenia after photon versus proton radiotherapy. The CDR3 has 16 residues. CDR1 and CDR2 from the germline V gene are SGHNT and YENEEA. Trimming at V came to 4 bases and at J to 2 bases, leaving 6 bases not matched to a gene. Study-wide results and limits: Post-nadir diversity loss with photons came from oligoclonal expansion, particularly CD8+ Temra cells. Authors raise, but do not show, better survival with proton therapy. Proton therapy kept repertoires fairly stable, unlike photons, which gained effector/memory cells.

The repertoire was sequenced with immunoSEQ multiplex PCR; TCRdb's copy has only in-frame clones and lacks some. The profile shows tens of thousands of clones, nearly 85% of them singletons. The source material was peripheral blood, sampled from a patient treated with proton-based radiotherapy. The rearrangement joins TRBV11-3 to TRBJ2-3; 10 bases align to TRBD2. The TCR comes from a woman between 65 and 79 years old with pancreatic cancer. This chain's CDR3 is CASSSRTSGFTDTQYF. The CDR3 DNA follows: TGTGCCAGCAGCTCCCGGACTAGCGGCTTCACAGATACGCAGTATTTT. The full variable domain, in which reference TRBV11-3 and TRBJ2-3 provide the parts outside the CDR3, is EAGVVQSPRYKIIEKKQPVAFWCNPISGHNTLYWYLQNLGQGPELLIRYENEEAVDDSQLPKDRFSAERLKGVDSTLKIQPAELGDSAVYLCASSSRTSGFTDTQYFGPGTRLTVL.